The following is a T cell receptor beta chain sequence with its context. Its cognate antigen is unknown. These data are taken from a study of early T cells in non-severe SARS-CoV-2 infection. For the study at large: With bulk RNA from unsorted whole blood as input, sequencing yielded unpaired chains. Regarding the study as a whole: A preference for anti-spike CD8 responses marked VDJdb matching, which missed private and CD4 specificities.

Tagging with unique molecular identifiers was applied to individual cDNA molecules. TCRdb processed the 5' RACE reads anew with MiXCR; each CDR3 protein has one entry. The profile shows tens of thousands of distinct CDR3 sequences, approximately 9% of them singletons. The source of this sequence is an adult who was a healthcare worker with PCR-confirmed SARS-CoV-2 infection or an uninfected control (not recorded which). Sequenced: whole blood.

In nucleotides, the CDR3 is TGTGCCAGCGGAAGGTACCAAGAGACCCAGTACTTC. Translating gives CASGRYQETQYF. V gene TRBV28 combines with J gene TRBJ2-5; D is unresolved. V lost 8 bases to trimming and J lost 0 bases, with 7 bases between them. Germline CDR1 reads MDHEN; CDR2 reads SYDVKM. The CDR3 sequence is 12 residues long.